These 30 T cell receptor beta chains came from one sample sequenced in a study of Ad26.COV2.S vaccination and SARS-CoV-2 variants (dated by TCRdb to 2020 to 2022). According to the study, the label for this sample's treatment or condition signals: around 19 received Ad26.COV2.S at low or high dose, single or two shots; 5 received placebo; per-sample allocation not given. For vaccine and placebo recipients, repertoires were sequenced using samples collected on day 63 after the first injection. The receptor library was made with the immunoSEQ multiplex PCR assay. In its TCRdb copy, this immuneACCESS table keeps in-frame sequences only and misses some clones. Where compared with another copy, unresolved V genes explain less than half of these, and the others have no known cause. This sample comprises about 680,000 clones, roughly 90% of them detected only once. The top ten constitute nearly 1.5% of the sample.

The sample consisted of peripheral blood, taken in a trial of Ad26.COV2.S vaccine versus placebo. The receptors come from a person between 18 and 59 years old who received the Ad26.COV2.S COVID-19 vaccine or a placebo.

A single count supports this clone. This CDR3 is CASSFWLDTQYF. The CDR3 DNA is TGTGCCAGCAGCTTCTGGTTAGATACGCAGTATTTT. The rearrangement uses TRBV7-6 and TRBJ2-3; D gene uncertain. Trimming removed 3 bases at V and 5 bases at J, with 6 bases between. This CDR3 spans 12 amino acids. From germline, CDR1 is SGHVS and CDR2 FNYEAQ. The full variable domain, completed using reference TRBV7-6 and TRBJ2-3, is GAGVSQSPRYKVTKRGQDVALRCDPISGHVSLYWYRQALGQGPEFLTYFNYEAQQDKSGLPNDRFSAERPEGSISTLTIQRTEQRDSAMYRCASSFWLDTQYFGPGTRLTVL.

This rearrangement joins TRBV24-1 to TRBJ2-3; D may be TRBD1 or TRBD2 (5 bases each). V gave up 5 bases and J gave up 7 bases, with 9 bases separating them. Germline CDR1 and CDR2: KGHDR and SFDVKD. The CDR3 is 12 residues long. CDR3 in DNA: TGTGCCACCAGTGTACGGGGCCATACGCAGTATTTT. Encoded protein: CATSVRGHTQYF.

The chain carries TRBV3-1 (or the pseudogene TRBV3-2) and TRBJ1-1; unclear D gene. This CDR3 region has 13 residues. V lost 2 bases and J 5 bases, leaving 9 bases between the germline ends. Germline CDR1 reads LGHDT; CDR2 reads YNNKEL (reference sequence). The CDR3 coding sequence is TGTGCCAGCAGCCAAAACCGGGTGACTGAAGCTTTCTTT. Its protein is CASSQNRVTEAFF.

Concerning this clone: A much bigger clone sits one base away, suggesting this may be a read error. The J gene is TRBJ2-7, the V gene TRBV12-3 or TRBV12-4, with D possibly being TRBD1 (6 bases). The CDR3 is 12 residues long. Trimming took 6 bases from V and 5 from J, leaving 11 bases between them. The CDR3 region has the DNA TGTGCCAGCAGAGAACAGGGAAACGAGCAGTACTTC. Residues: CASREQGNEQYF.

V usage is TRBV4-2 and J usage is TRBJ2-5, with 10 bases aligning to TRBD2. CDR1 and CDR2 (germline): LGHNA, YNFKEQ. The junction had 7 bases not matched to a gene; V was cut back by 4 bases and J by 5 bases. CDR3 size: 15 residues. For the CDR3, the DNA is TGTGCCAGCAGCCGGCTAGCGGGAGAGGTCGAGACCCAGTACTTC. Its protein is CASSRLAGEVETQYF.

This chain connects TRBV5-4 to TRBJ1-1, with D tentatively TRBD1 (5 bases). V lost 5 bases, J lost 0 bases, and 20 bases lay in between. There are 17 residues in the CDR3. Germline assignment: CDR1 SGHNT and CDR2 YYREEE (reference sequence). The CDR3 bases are TGTGCCAGCAGTCCCCTCGGGGGGGGTGGGTTGAACACTGAAGCTTTCTTT. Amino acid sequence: CASSPLGGGGLNTEAFF.

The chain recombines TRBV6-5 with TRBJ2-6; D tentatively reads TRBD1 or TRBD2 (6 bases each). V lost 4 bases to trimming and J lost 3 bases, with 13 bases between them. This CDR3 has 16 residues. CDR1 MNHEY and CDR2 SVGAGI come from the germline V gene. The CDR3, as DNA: TGTGCCAGCAGTTGGGGGCAGGGAGGTGGGGCCAACGTCCTGACTTTC. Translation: CASSWGQGGGANVLTF.

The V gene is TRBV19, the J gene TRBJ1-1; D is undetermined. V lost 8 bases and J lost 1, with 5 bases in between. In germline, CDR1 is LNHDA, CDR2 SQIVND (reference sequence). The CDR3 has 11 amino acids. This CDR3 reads CASRQNTEAFF. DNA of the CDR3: TGTGCCAGTCGGCAGAACACTGAAGCTTTCTTT.

CDR3 sequence: CASAREGFGNTIYF. The CDR3 nucleotides read TGTGCCAGCGCGCGCGAGGGGTTTGGAAACACCATATATTTT. The chain recombines TRBV19 with TRBJ1-3, with a tentative D call TRBD1 (5 bases). Germline V CDR1 and CDR2: LNHDA, SQIVND (reference sequence). Between the trimmed V and J ends, which lost 9 bases and 3 bases, there was a span of 15 bases. The CDR3 covers 14 residues.

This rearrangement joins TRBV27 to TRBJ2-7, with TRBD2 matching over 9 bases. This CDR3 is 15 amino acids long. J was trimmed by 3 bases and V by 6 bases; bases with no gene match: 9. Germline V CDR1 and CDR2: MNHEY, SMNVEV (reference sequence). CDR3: CASRLREGQNYEQYF. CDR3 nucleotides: TGTGCCAGCAGACTGCGGGAGGGCCAGAACTACGAGCAGTACTTC.

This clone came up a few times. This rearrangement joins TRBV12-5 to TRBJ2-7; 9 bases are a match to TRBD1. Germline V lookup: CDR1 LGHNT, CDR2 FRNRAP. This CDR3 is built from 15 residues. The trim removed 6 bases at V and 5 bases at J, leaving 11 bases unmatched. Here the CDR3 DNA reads TGTGCTAGTGGGAATAACAGGGGGCCGGGCAACGAGCAGTACTTC. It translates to CASGNNRGPGNEQYF. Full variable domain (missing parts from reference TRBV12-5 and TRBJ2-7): DARVTQTPRHKVTEMGQEVTMRCQPILGHNTVFWYRQTMMQGLELLAYFRNRAPLDDSGMPKDRFSAEMPDATLATLKIQPSEPRDSAVYFCASGNNRGPGNEQYFGPGTRLTVT.

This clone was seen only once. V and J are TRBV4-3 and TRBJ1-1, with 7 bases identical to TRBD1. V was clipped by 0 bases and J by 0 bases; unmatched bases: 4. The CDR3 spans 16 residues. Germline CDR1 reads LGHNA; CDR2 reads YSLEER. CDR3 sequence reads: CASSQDTGAMNTEAFF. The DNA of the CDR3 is TGCGCCAGCAGCCAAGATACAGGGGCGATGAACACTGAAGCTTTCTTT.

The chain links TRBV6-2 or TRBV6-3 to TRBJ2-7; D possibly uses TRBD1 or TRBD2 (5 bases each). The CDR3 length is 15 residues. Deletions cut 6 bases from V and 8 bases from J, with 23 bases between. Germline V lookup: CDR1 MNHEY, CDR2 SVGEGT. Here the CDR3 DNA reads TGTGCCAGCAGCCGAACCCGGGACGGGGCTGGAAAGCAGTACTTC. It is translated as CASSRTRDGAGKQYF.

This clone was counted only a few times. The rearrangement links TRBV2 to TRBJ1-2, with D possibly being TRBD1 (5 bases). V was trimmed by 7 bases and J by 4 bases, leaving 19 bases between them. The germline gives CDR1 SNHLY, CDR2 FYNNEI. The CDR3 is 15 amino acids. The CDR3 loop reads CASTPGGYKGYGYTF. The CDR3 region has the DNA TGTGCCAGCACCCCCGGGGGGTATAAGGGCTATGGCTACACCTTC.

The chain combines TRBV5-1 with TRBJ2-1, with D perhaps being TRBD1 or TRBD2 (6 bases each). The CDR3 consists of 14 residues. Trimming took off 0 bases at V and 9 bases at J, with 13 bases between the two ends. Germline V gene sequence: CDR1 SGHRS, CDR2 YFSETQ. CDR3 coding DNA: TGCGCCAGCAGCTTGGAGGGGGGCCGCAGTGAGCAGTTCTTC. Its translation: CASSLEGGRSEQFF.

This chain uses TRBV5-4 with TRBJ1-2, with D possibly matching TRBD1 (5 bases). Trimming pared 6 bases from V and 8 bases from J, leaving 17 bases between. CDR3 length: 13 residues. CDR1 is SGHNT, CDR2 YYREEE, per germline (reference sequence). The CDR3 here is CASTRNVGGGYTF. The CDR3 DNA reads TGTGCCAGCACTCGTAATGTGGGGGGAGGCTACACCTTC.

CDR3 nucleotide sequence: TGTGCCAGTAGTCCCAGGCGTTTTGCCGGGGAGCTGTTTTTT. Translated: CASSPRRFAGELFF. The chain joins TRBV19 to TRBJ2-2; D not certain. CDR3 size: 14 residues. CDR1 is LNHDA, CDR2 SQIVND, per germline (reference sequence). V dropped 5 bases and J dropped 6 bases, with 13 bases sitting between them.

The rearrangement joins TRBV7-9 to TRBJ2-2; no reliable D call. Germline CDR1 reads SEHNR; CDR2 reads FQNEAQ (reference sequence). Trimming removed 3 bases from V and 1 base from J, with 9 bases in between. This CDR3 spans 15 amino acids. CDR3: CASSFYSVNTGELFF. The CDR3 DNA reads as TGTGCCAGCAGCTTTTACTCAGTGAACACCGGGGAGCTGTTTTTT.

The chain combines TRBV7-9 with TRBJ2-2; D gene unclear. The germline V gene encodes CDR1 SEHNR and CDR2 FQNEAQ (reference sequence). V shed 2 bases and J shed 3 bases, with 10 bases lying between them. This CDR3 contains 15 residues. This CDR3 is CASSLNSPDTGELFF. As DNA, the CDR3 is TGTGCCAGCAGCTTAAACAGTCCAGACACCGGGGAGCTGTTTTTT.

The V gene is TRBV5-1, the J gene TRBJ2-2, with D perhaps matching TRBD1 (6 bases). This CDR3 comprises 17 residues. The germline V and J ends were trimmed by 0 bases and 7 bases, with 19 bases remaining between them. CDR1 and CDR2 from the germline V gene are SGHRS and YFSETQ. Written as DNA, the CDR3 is TGCGCCAGCAGCTTGGACTCTGTGGGGGCTCGGGGCGGGGAGCTGTTTTTT. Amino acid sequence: CASSLDSVGARGGELFF.

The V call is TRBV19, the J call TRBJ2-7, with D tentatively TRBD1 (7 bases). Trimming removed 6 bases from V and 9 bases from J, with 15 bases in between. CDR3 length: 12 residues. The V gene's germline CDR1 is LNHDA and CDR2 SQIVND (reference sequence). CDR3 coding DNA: TGTGCCAGTAGACCCAGACAGGGACTGCAGTACTTC. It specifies CASRPRQGLQYF.

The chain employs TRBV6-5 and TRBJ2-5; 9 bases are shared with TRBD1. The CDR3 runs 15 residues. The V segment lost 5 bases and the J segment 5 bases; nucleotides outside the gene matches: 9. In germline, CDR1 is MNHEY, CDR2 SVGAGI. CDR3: CASSNPGQGLETQYF. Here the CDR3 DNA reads TGTGCCAGCAGTAACCCGGGACAGGGTTTGGAGACCCAGTACTTC.

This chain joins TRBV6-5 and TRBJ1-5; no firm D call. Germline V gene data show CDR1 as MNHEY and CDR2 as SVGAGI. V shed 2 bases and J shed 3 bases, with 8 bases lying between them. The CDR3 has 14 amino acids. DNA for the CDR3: TGTGCCAGCAGTTACGGGTCAGACAATCAGCCCCAGCATTTT. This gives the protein CASSYGSDNQPQHF.

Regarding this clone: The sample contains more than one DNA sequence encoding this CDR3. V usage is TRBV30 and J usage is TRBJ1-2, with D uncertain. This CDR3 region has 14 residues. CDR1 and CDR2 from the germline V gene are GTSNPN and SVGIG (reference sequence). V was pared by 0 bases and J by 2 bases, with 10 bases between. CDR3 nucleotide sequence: TGTGCCTGGAGTGTAGATGGGCGGAACTATGGCTACACCTTC. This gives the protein CAWSVDGRNYGYTF. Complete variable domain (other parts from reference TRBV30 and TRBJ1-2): SQTIHQWPATLVQPVGSPLSLECTVEGTSNPNLYWYRQAAGRGLQLLFYSVGIGQISSEVPQNLSASRPQDRQFILSSKKLLLSDSGFYLCAWSVDGRNYGYTFGSGTRLTVV.

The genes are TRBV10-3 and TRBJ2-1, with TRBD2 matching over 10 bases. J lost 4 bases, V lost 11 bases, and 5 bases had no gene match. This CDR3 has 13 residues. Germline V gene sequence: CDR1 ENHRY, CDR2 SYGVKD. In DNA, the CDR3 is TGTGCCTCTACTAGCGGGGCTTACAATGAGCAGTTCTTC. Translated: CASTSGAYNEQFF.

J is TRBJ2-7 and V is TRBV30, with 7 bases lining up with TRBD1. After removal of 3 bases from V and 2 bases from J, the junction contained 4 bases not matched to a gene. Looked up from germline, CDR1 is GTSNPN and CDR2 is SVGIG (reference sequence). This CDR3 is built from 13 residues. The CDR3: CAWRGQGAYEQYF. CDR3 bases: TGTGCCTGGAGAGGGCAGGGGGCCTACGAGCAGTACTTC.

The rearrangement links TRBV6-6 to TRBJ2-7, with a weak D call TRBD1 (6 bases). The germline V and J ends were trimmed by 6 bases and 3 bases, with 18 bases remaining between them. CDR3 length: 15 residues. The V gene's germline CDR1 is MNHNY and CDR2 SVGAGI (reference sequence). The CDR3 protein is CASRPGAGINYEQYF. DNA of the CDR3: TGTGCCAGCAGACCAGGGGCCGGGATAAACTACGAGCAGTACTTC.

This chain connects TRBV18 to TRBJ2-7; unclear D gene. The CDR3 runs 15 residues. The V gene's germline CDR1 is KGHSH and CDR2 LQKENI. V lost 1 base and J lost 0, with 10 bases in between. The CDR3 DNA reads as TGTGCCAGCTCACCACTGGCAGGTCTCTCCTACGAGCAGTACTTC. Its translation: CASSPLAGLSYEQYF. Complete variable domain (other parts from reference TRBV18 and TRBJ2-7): NAGVMQNPRHLVRRRGQEARLRCSPMKGHSHVYWYRQLPEEGLKFMVYLQKENIIDESGMPKERFSAEFPKEGPSILRIQQVVRGDSAAYFCASSPLAGLSYEQYFGPGTRLTVT.

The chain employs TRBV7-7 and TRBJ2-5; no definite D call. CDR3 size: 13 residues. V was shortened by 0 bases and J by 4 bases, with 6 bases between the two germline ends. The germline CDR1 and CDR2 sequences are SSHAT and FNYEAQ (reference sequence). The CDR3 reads CASSLAGLETQYF. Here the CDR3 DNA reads TGTGCCAGCAGCTTAGCAGGGTTAGAGACCCAGTACTTC.

CDR3 loop: CASRVRDTSYEQYF. The CDR3 DNA follows: TGCGCCAGCAGAGTCCGGGACACTTCCTACGAGCAGTACTTC. The V call is TRBV5-1, the J call TRBJ2-7; tentative D call: TRBD1 (6 bases). The germline V gene encodes CDR1 SGHRS and CDR2 YFSETQ. This CDR3 has 14 amino acids. The V gene lost 5 bases and the J gene lost 1 base, with 13 bases spanning the gap.